These 23 T cell receptor beta chains were all obtained from the same sample, sequenced in a study of T cell changes during pregnancy in multiple sclerosis. Sequencing used immunoSEQ multiplex PCR; TCRdb keeps in-frame clones, though not all of them. The sample shows about 68,000 clones, under 95% of them seen only once. This sample comprised peripheral blood, obtained in the second trimester of pregnancy. These receptors came from a female donor with multiple sclerosis, enrolled in a pregnancy study.

J is TRBJ2-7 and V is TRBV6-6, with 9 bases identical to TRBD1. The ends lost 6 bases at V and 5 bases at J; junction bases unmatched: 11. The CDR3 is made up of 15 amino acids. Germline CDR1 is MNHNY and CDR2 is SVGAGI (reference sequence). The DNA for the CDR3 is TGTGCCAGCAGCCCTGAGGGACAGGGATCCAACGAGCAGTACTTC. Amino acid sequence: CASSPEGQGSNEQYF.

CDR3 residues: CASSLGAGVGGYTF. CDR3 sequence (DNA): TGTGCCAGCAGCCTAGGGGCAGGGGTAGGTGGCTACACCTTC. The chain joins TRBV7-2 to TRBJ1-2, with D possibly matching TRBD1 (6 bases). Germline V gives CDR1 SGHTA, CDR2 FQGNSA. This CDR3 has 14 amino acids. Trimming left V 5 bases short and J 7 bases short, with 17 bases between. Full variable domain (remainder filled in from reference TRBV7-2 and TRBJ1-2): GAGVSQSPSNKVTEKGKDVELRCDPISGHTALYWYRQSLGQGLEFLIYFQGNSAPDKSGLPSDRFSAERTGGSVSTLTIQRTQQEDSAVYLCASSLGAGVGGYTFGSGTRLTVV.

This clone was found once. V usage is TRBV27 and J usage is TRBJ2-1; the match to TRBD2 covers 7 bases. The ends lost 7 bases at V and 0 bases at J; junction bases unmatched: 6. CDR1 and CDR2 from the germline V gene are MNHEY and SMNVEV (reference sequence). This CDR3 spans 15 amino acids. CDR3 sequence: CASTLAASSYNEQFF. DNA of the CDR3: TGTGCCAGCACCCTAGCGGCCAGCTCCTACAATGAGCAGTTCTTC.

CDR3 in amino acids: CASSSPEQGAFAGYTF. CDR3 in DNA: TGTGCCAGTAGTTCCCCGGAGCAGGGGGCGTTCGCTGGCTACACCTTC. The rearrangement joins TRBV19 to TRBJ1-2, with 8 bases identical to TRBD1. Unmatched junction bases numbered 15, after V lost 5 bases and J lost 7 bases. Germline V gene sequence: CDR1 LNHDA, CDR2 SQIVND (reference sequence). The CDR3 totals 16 residues.

The chain links TRBV11-2 to TRBJ1-2; D gene uncertain. Trimming cost V 6 bases and J 0 bases, with 11 bases left between them. The CDR3 length is 14 residues. Germline-derived CDR1 and CDR2 are SGHAT and FQNNGV. The CDR3 DNA reads as TGTGCCAGCAGTATTGTCGGGGCTAACTATGGCTACACCTTC. Its translation is CASSIVGANYGYTF.

The V call is TRBV13, the J call TRBJ1-2; 7 bases match TRBD1. This CDR3 spans 18 amino acids. V lost 0 bases to trimming and J lost 2 bases; unmatched junction nucleotides: 12. CDR1 is PRHDT and CDR2 is FYEKMQ in the germline V gene (reference sequence). In DNA, the CDR3 is TGTGCCAGCAGCTTAGGAGGGGGGACAGATCATCGCAACTATGGCTACACCTTC. This translates into CASSLGGGTDHRNYGYTF.

This chain links TRBV5-4 with TRBJ2-7, with D possibly being TRBD2 (5 bases). Per the germline V gene, CDR1 is SGHNT and CDR2 is YYREEE (reference sequence). The CDR3 is 14 residues long. Trimming stripped 4 bases from V and 2 bases from J, with 13 bases between. The DNA for the CDR3 is TGTGCCAGCAGCCGGCGGGTCAGACCCTACGAGCAGTACTTC. Amino acid sequence: CASSRRVRPYEQYF. The full variable domain, with the rest looked up from reference TRBV5-4 and TRBJ2-7, is ETGVTQSPTHLIKTRGQQVTLRCSSQSGHNTVSWYQQALGQGPQFIFQYYREEENGRGNFPPRFSGLQFPNYSSELNVNALELDDSALYLCASSRRVRPYEQYFGPGTRLTVT.

The V and J genes are TRBV4-1 and TRBJ2-1, with 15 bases fitting TRBD2. Germline CDR1 is MGHRA and CDR2 is YSYEKL. J lost 8 bases, V lost 7 bases, and 6 bases had no gene match. The CDR3 runs to 15 residues. The CDR3 DNA reads TGCGCCAGCACCGGACTAGCGGGGGGGAGGGATGAGCAGTTCTTC. This gives the protein CASTGLAGGRDEQFF.

The CDR3 bases are TGTGCCAGCAGCGAACTAGCGGGGGAATACAATGAGCAGTTCTTC. As protein: CASSELAGEYNEQFF. The rearrangement links TRBV9 to TRBJ2-1; 11 bases line up with TRBD2. The germline V gene encodes CDR1 SGDLS and CDR2 YYNGEE. With V trimmed by 3 bases and J by 4 bases, 3 bases remained unmatched. The CDR3 length is 15 residues.

The V gene is TRBV7-7, the J gene TRBJ2-1; tentative D call: TRBD2 (6 bases). The germline CDR1 and CDR2 sequences are SSHAT and FNYEAQ (reference sequence). This CDR3 has 14 residues. V dropped 1 base and J dropped 7 bases, with 11 bases sitting between them. The CDR3 is CASSLGRGNNEQFF. The CDR3 nucleotides read TGTGCCAGCAGCTTAGGCCGGGGGAATAATGAGCAGTTCTTC.

The chain is built from TRBV9 and TRBJ2-4; 8 bases match TRBD1. This CDR3 is 14 amino acids long. Germline V lookup: CDR1 SGDLS, CDR2 YYNGEE. Unmatched junction bases numbered 8, after V lost 4 bases and J lost 8 bases. The CDR3, as DNA: TGTGCCAGCAGCACACAGACAGGGGAGGACATTCAGTACTTC. Encoded protein: CASSTQTGEDIQYF.

This clone was observed once. The V call is TRBV15, the J call TRBJ1-5; possibly TRBD1 for D (5 bases). Germline V gene data show CDR1 as LNHNV and CDR2 as YYDKDF (reference sequence). V was cut by 0 bases and J by 1 base, with 10 bases left in between. The CDR3 spans 16 residues. For the CDR3, the DNA is TGTGCCACCAGCAGAGATGGGGGGGGAAGCAATCAGCCCCAGCATTTT. Translating gives CATSRDGGGSNQPQHF.

This chain links TRBV15 with TRBJ2-3; no firm D call. The CDR3 totals 13 residues. V was clipped by 2 bases and J by 3 bases, with 6 bases between them. Germline V lookup: CDR1 LNHNV, CDR2 YYDKDF (reference sequence). CDR3: CATSRSETDTQYF. CDR3 DNA: TGTGCCACCAGCAGAAGCGAGACAGATACGCAGTATTTT. Drawing the rest from reference TRBV15 and TRBJ2-3, the complete variable domain is DAMVIQNPRYQVTQFGKPVTLSCSQTLNHNVMYWYQQKSSQAPKLLFHYYDKDFNNEADTPDNFQSRRPNTSFCFLDIRSPGLGDTAMYLCATSRSETDTQYFGPGTRLTVL.

The chain recombines TRBV2 with TRBJ1-5; D remains ambiguous. With 7 bases removed from V and 0 bases from J, the gap between germline ends came to 13 bases. Per the germline V gene, CDR1 is SNHLY and CDR2 is FYNNEI. The CDR3 sequence is 15 residues long. The CDR3, as DNA: TGTGCCAGCACCGACAATGGATATAGCAATCAGCCCCAGCATTTT. It translates to CASTDNGYSNQPQHF. Based on the CDR3 plus reference TRBV2 and TRBJ1-5, the full variable domain is EPEVTQTPSHQVTQMGQEVILRCVPISNHLYFYWYRQILGQKVEFLVSFYNNEISEKSEIFDDQFSVERPDGSNFTLKIRSTKLEDSAMYFCASTDNGYSNQPQHFGDGTRLSIL.

The chain employs TRBV6-6 and TRBJ1-5; D may be TRBD1 (5 bases). The CDR3 runs 14 residues. CDR1 and CDR2 from the germline V gene are MNHNY and SVGAGI (reference sequence). Deletions cut 8 bases from V and 6 bases from J, with 17 bases between. The CDR3 protein is CASSPDAGPQPQHF. The CDR3 nucleotides are TGTGCCAGCTCTCCAGACGCGGGACCTCAGCCCCAGCATTTT.

V and J are TRBV20-1 and TRBJ2-3; a weak D match, TRBD2 (6 bases). This CDR3 has 11 amino acids. The germline V and J ends were trimmed by 5 bases and 4 bases, with 7 bases remaining between them. Germline V gives CDR1 DFQATT, CDR2 SNEGSKA (reference sequence). The CDR3 loop reads CSAGGADTQYF. The CDR3 DNA follows: TGCAGTGCTGGCGGGGCAGATACGCAGTATTTT.

The chain has TRBV10-3 and TRBJ2-5; 8 nucleotides line up with TRBD2. Germline CDR1 is ENHRY and CDR2 is SYGVKD. CDR3 length: 14 amino acids. J gave up 5 bases and V 2 bases, and 4 bases lay outside the gene matches. The CDR3 loop is CAISETSGRETQYF. In nucleotides, the CDR3 is TGTGCCATCAGTGAGACTAGCGGACGGGAGACCCAGTACTTC.

The chain couples TRBV14 to TRBJ2-3; TRBD1 aligns across 9 bases. The CDR3 contains 15 residues. Trimming at V came to 3 bases and at J to 2 bases, leaving 3 bases not matched to a gene. Germline CDR1 and CDR2: SGHDN and FVKESK. CDR3 in amino acids: CASSQRTGATDTQYF. In nucleotides, the CDR3 is TGTGCCAGCAGCCAGAGGACAGGGGCCACAGATACGCAGTATTTT.

This chain links TRBV5-4 with TRBJ2-1; 9 bases match TRBD2. CDR1 and CDR2 from the germline V gene are SGHNT and YYREEE (reference sequence). The V segment lost 4 bases and the J segment 6 bases; nucleotides outside the gene matches: 14. This CDR3 is built from 17 residues. The CDR3 coding sequence is TGTGCCAGCAGCCCTGGTGGGGGCGGGGGGGCCGTCAATGAGCAGTTCTTC. Translating gives CASSPGGGGGAVNEQFF.

The gene calls are TRBV7-9 and TRBJ2-5, with a tentative D call TRBD2 (6 bases). The CDR3 loop spans 14 amino acids. Looked up from germline, CDR1 is SEHNR and CDR2 is FQNEAQ (reference sequence). Trimming pared 0 bases from V and 5 bases from J, leaving 10 bases between. Written as DNA, the CDR3 is TGTGCCAGCAGCTTAGCGGGGGGTACGGAGACCCAGTACTTC. This sequence encodes CASSLAGGTETQYF. The variable domain in full, with the rest retrieved from reference TRBV7-9 and TRBJ2-5, is DTGVSQNPRHKITKRGQNVTFRCDPISEHNRLYWYRQTLGQGPEFLTYFQNEAQLEKSRLLSDRFSAERPKGSFSTLEIQRTEQGDSAMYLCASSLAGGTETQYFGPGTRLLVL.

A few counts support this clone. The V and J genes are TRBV18 and TRBJ2-5, with 9 bases aligning to TRBD1. The CDR3 is made up of 14 amino acids. Germline assignment: CDR1 KGHSH and CDR2 LQKENI. V shed 5 bases, J shed 4 bases, and the junction held 5 bases outside the gene matches. In DNA, the CDR3 is TGTGCCAGCTCAGTACAGACAGGGGGAGAGACCCAGTACTTC. Translation: CASSVQTGGETQYF.

The genes are TRBV19 and TRBJ1-5; TRBD1 might be the D (6 bases). V lost 4 bases and J lost 5, with 15 bases in between. Germline CDR1 and CDR2: LNHDA and SQIVND (reference sequence). This CDR3 is 15 amino acids long. The CDR3 loop reads CASSNRGQHDQPQHF. CDR3 sequence (DNA): TGTGCCAGTAGTAACCGAGGACAGCACGATCAGCCCCAGCATTTT.

The chain carries TRBV27 and TRBJ1-1; a possible D gene is TRBD1 (5 bases). Trimming took off 5 bases at V and 5 bases at J, with 15 bases between the two ends. The CDR3 is 14 amino acids. Germline-derived CDR1 and CDR2 are MNHEY and SMNVEV (reference sequence). The DNA for the CDR3 is TGTGCCAGCAGTCGGGCAGGGTTGCGGACTGAAGCTTTCTTT. Protein product: CASSRAGLRTEAFF.